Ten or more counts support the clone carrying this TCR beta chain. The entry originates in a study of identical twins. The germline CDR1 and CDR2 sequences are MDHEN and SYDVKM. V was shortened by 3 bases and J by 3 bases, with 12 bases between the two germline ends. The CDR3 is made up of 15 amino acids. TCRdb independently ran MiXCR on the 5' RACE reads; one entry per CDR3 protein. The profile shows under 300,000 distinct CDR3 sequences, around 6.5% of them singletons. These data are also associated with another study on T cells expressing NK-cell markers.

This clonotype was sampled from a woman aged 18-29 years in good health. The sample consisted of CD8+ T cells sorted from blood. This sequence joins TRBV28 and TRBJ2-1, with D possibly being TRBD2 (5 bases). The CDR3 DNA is TGTGCCAGCAGTTTCTCTGTCGACTACTACAATGAGCAGTTCTTC. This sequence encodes CASSFSVDYYNEQFF. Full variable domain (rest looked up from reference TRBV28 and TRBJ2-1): DVKVTQSSRYLVKRTGEKVFLECVQDMDHENMFWYRQDPGLGLRLIYFSYDVKMKEKGDIPEGYSVSREKKERFSLILESASTNQTSMYLCASSFSVDYYNEQFFGPGTRLTVL.